The count of the clone carrying this T cell receptor beta chain is one. Its antigen is undetermined. This record comes from a study of cytomegalovirus exposure and HLA in healthy donors. The PCR employed 60 Vbeta primers together with 13 Jbeta primers. The protocol was immunoSEQ multiplex PCR, while the TCRdb copy is restricted to in-frame clones and leaves out a portion. The sample lists 75,000 to 95,000 clones, over 65% seen once, with roughly 4.5% in the top ten. The V and J ends lost 3 bases and 4 bases respectively, with 9 bases between them. CDR3 length equals 13 residues. Looked up from germline, CDR1 is LNHDA and CDR2 is SQIVND (reference sequence). General study results and limits: The majority of CMV-associated TCR beta chains were reported as apparently HLA-restricted in a later analysis. A few V segments could not be told apart, such as TRBV6-2 and TRBV6-3, and were left out.

This sequence originates from a woman between 35 and 50 years old in good health and CMV-seropositive. The rearrangement uses TRBV19 and TRBJ1-1; D is unclear. The material sequenced was PBMCs. The CDR3 coding sequence is TGTGCCAGTAGTATGAGCGAGAGCACTGAAGCTTTCTTT. Translation: CASSMSESTEAFF.